A selection of T cell receptor beta chains follows, all from one sample in a study of cytomegalovirus exposure and HLA in healthy donors. The protocol was immunoSEQ multiplex PCR, while the TCRdb copy is restricted to in-frame clones and leaves out a portion. This sample yields roughly 190,000 clones, of which about 13% are seen a single time; approximately 8.4% belongs to the top ten. The sequencing input was PBMCs. These receptors all come from a man in his fifties or sixties in good health and CMV-seropositive. Both conserved end residues are part of each CDR3. Each record gives: clone size, D gene, V gene, J gene, CDR3 length, CDR3 DNA, CDR3 protein. The D gene is left open where the match is weak. The size entry is marked missing in some rows and otherwise reads once, few, many or a size class.

size: few
D: TRBD1
V: TRBV29-1
J: TRBJ2-3
length: 15
DNA: TGCAGCGTTGAACCGTCGGACAGGGGGACAGATACGCAGTATTTT
CDR3: CSVEPSDRGTDTQYF

size: .
D: TRBD2
V: TRBV9
J: TRBJ2-3
length: 16
DNA: TGTGCCAGCAGCGTACCTAGCGGGTCTAGCACAGATACGCAGTATTTT
CDR3: CASSVPSGSSTDTQYF

size: few
D: .
V: TRBV30
J: TRBJ1-4
length: 13
DNA: TGTGCCGGGAACATGGAGGCGGCGGAAAAACTGTTTTTT
CDR3: CAGNMEAAEKLFF

size: .
D: .
V: TRBV2
J: TRBJ2-5
length: 14
DNA: TGTGCCAGCAGTGAATGGGCCATCGAAGAGACCCAGTACTTC
CDR3: CASSEWAIEETQYF

size: .
D: TRBD1
V: TRBV5-4
J: TRBJ2-3
length: 15
DNA: TGTGCCAGCAGCCCGACCCGACAGGGGACAGATACGCAGTATTTT
CDR3: CASSPTRQGTDTQYF

size: few
D: TRBD1
V: TRBV11-2
J: TRBJ1-6
length: 16
DNA: TGTGCCAGCAGCCTATGGACAGGGGCGAATAATTCACCCCTCCACTTT
CDR3: CASSLWTGANNSPLHF

size: .
D: .
V: TRBV11-2
J: TRBJ2-1
length: 11
DNA: TGTGCCAGCAGCCTCGGGGGGCTCCAGTTCTTC
CDR3: CASSLGGLQFF

size: .
D: .
V: TRBV30
J: TRBJ1-4
length: 12
DNA: TGTGCCTCTCAGGGGAGAGAGGAAAAACTGTTTTTT
CDR3: CASQGREEKLFF

size: .
D: TRBD2
V: TRBV5-1
J: TRBJ2-5
length: 17
DNA: TGCGCCAGCAGCTTGATCGGGGAAACTAGCGGCCGGAGGGCCCAGTACTTC
CDR3: CASSLIGETSGRRAQYF

size: .
D: TRBD1
V: TRBV6-6
J: TRBJ1-6
length: 14
DNA: TGTGCCAGCAGATGGACAGGGTCCGATTCACCCCTCCACTTT
CDR3: CASRWTGSDSPLHF

size: few
D: TRBD1
V: TRBV7-7
J: TRBJ1-2
length: 15
DNA: TGTGCCAGCAGCGGAGGACAGGTAGATAGGTATGGCTACACCTTC
CDR3: CASSGGQVDRYGYTF

size: few
D: .
V: TRBV4-3
J: TRBJ2-6
length: 21
DNA: TGCGCCAGCAGCCAAGGCCCGCGGGGGACATCATACAGGTCTGGGGCCAACATCCTGACTTTC
CDR3: CASSQGPRGTSYRSGANILTF

size: .
D: .
V: TRBV28
J: TRBJ1-5
length: 14
DNA: TGTGCCAGCAGTTACGGGTTGTCCAATCAGCCCCAGCATTTT
CDR3: CASSYGLSNQPQHF

size: .
D: TRBD1
V: TRBV28
J: TRBJ1-3
length: 15
DNA: TGTGCCAGCAGTTTAAACAGGGGCTCTGGAAACACCATATATTTT
CDR3: CASSLNRGSGNTIYF

size: few
D: .
V: TRBV19
J: TRBJ1-5
length: 15
DNA: TGTGCCAGTAGTATAGAACCTTGGAGTGATCAGCCCCAGCATTTT
CDR3: CASSIEPWSDQPQHF

size: .
D: TRBD1
V: TRBV7-9
J: TRBJ1-4
length: 15
DNA: TGTGCCAGCAGCGGATGGGGACAGGGCTCCGAAAAACTGTTTTTT
CDR3: CASSGWGQGSEKLFF

size: few
D: .
V: TRBV9
J: TRBJ2-3
length: 14
DNA: TGTGCCAGCAGCCGAGGGAGCGGCACAGATACGCAGTATTTT
CDR3: CASSRGSGTDTQYF

size: .
D: TRBD2
V: TRBV19
J: TRBJ2-3
length: 15
DNA: TGTGCCAGTAGCCAGCTAGCGGGGGGGCCGGGTACGCAGTATTTT
CDR3: CASSQLAGGPGTQYF

size: few
D: TRBD1
V: TRBV30
J: TRBJ1-1
length: 15
DNA: TGTGCCTGGAGCAGCAGCGACAGGGGAAACACTGAAGCTTTCTTT
CDR3: CAWSSSDRGNTEAFF

size: .
D: .
V: TRBV5-8
J: TRBJ2-3
length: 16
DNA: TGTGCCAGCAGCTTTTTTGCACGAGGTTTTTCAGATACGCAGTATTTT
CDR3: CASSFFARGFSDTQYF

size: few
D: TRBD1
V: TRBV28
J: TRBJ1-2
length: 15
DNA: TGTGCCAGCAGTCCGGGACAGGTTAAGTACTATGGCTACACCTTC
CDR3: CASSPGQVKYYGYTF

size: .
D: .
V: TRBV7-2
J: TRBJ2-7
length: 12
DNA: TGTGCCAGCAGCTTAACGGGAAGGGAGCAGTACTTC
CDR3: CASSLTGREQYF

size: .
D: .
V: TRBV7-2
J: TRBJ2-5
length: 15
DNA: TGTGCCAGCAGCGCCTCGGGCCCTCCGGGGGAGACCCAGTACTTC
CDR3: CASSASGPPGETQYF

size: .
D: .
V: TRBV4-1
J: TRBJ2-3
length: 11
DNA: TGCGCCAGCAGCCAAACTGATACGCAGTATTTT
CDR3: CASSQTDTQYF

size: .
D: TRBD1
V: TRBV14
J: TRBJ1-1
length: 16
DNA: TGTGCCAGCAGCCAAGACACAGGGGGCTGGTACACTGAAGCTTTCTTT
CDR3: CASSQDTGGWYTEAFF

size: .
D: .
V: TRBV18
J: TRBJ1-2
length: 15
DNA: TGTGCCAGCTCACCCGCAATAGATTATAACTATGGCTACACCTTC
CDR3: CASSPAIDYNYGYTF

size: many
D: .
V: TRBV6-1
J: TRBJ2-7
length: 11
DNA: TGTGCCCCCGGGGGTCGCTACGAGCAGTACTTC
CDR3: CAPGGRYEQYF

size: few
D: .
V: TRBV4-1
J: TRBJ2-5
length: 15
DNA: TGCGCCAGCAGCCAACCCGACAGGGGAGGGGAGACCCAGTACTTC
CDR3: CASSQPDRGGETQYF

size: .
D: TRBD2
V: TRBV7-8
J: TRBJ2-3
length: 18
DNA: TGTGCCAGCAGCCCGGGGCTAGCGGGGCCAAGCCTGAGGGATACGCAGTATTTT
CDR3: CASSPGLAGPSLRDTQYF

size: .
D: TRBD1
V: TRBV6-5
J: TRBJ1-2
length: 14
DNA: TGTGCCAGCAGTAGCGACAGGGGGAACTATGGCTACACCTTC
CDR3: CASSSDRGNYGYTF

size: few
D: .
V: TRBV6-5
J: TRBJ2-1
length: 13
DNA: TGTGCCAGCAGGCCAGGGGCTTACAATGAGCAGTTCTTC
CDR3: CASRPGAYNEQFF

size: .
D: .
V: TRBV6-1
J: TRBJ2-1
length: 15
DNA: TGTGCCAGCAGTGCAAGTCAGGGGTCCTACAATGAGCAGTTCTTC
CDR3: CASSASQGSYNEQFF

size: few
D: .
V: TRBV6-6
J: TRBJ2-3
length: 15
DNA: TGTGCCAGCAGTTCCCCAGCGGGTGTCACAGATACGCAGTATTTT
CDR3: CASSSPAGVTDTQYF

size: few
D: .
V: TRBV5-8
J: TRBJ2-3
length: 15
DNA: TGTGCCAGCAGCCGAGATGGCGGGGGCACAGATACGCAGTATTTT
CDR3: CASSRDGGGTDTQYF

size: few
D: .
V: TRBV7-9
J: TRBJ1-1
length: 16
DNA: TGTGCCAGCAGCTTAGCCCGGGGGGCGTTGAACACTGAAGCTTTCTTT
CDR3: CASSLARGALNTEAFF

size: .
D: .
V: TRBV19
J: TRBJ2-5
length: 12
DNA: TGTGCCAGTAGTATGGGGGCAGAGACCCAGTACTTC
CDR3: CASSMGAETQYF

size: few
D: .
V: TRBV11-2
J: TRBJ1-2
length: 13
DNA: TGTGCCAGCAGCATCGAACCGCAGGATGGCTACACCTTC
CDR3: CASSIEPQDGYTF

size: .
D: TRBD1
V: TRBV7-2
J: TRBJ1-5
length: 15
DNA: TGTGCCAGCAGCTTAGTTGCAGGGACAGGGCAGCCCCAGCATTTT
CDR3: CASSLVAGTGQPQHF

size: few
D: .
V: TRBV28
J: TRBJ1-6
length: 12
DNA: TGTGCCAGCAGTTTAGTGGGGGGTTCCCTCCACTTT
CDR3: CASSLVGGSLHF

size: few
D: TRBD1
V: TRBV19
J: TRBJ2-1
length: 17
DNA: TGTGCCAGTAGTATAGATGCCGGGACAGGCTCCTACAATGAGCAGTTCTTC
CDR3: CASSIDAGTGSYNEQFF

size: .
D: .
V: TRBV7-2
J: TRBJ1-2
length: 13
DNA: TGTGCCAGCAGCCCCGACAGTGTGCGGGGCTACACCTTC
CDR3: CASSPDSVRGYTF

size: .
D: .
V: TRBV29-1
J: TRBJ2-3
length: 13
DNA: TGCAGCACCTCACGACAGGAAACAGATACGCAGTATTTT
CDR3: CSTSRQETDTQYF

size: few
D: .
V: TRBV30
J: TRBJ2-1
length: 16
DNA: TGTGCCTGGAGTGTCGACTCAGCCCCGTCGTCGTCTGAGCAGTTCTTC
CDR3: CAWSVDSAPSSSEQFF

size: .
D: TRBD1
V: TRBV7-7
J: TRBJ1-3
length: 16
DNA: TGTGCCAGCAGCTTAGGGACAGGGAAATTTGGAAACACCATATATTTT
CDR3: CASSLGTGKFGNTIYF

size: few
D: .
V: TRBV30
J: TRBJ1-1
length: 12
DNA: TGTGCTTGGAGGGTGGCGGACACTGAAGCTTTCTTT
CDR3: CAWRVADTEAFF

size: few
D: .
V: TRBV18
J: TRBJ1-1
length: 12
DNA: TGTGCCAGCTCGCCGCTCGAGACTGAAGCTTTCTTT
CDR3: CASSPLETEAFF